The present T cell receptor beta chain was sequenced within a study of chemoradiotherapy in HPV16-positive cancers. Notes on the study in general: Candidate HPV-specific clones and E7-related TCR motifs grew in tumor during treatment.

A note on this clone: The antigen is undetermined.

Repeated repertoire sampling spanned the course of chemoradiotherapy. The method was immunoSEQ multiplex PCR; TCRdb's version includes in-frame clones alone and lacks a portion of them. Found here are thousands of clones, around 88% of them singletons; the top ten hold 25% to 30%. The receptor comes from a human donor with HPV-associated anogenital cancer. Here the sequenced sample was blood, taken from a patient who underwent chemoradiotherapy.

CDR3 DNA: TGTGCCAGTAGTATATCCCAGGGGCTCAATACCGGGGAGCTGTTTTTT. Its translation: CASSISQGLNTGELFF. This rearrangement joins TRBV19 to TRBJ2-2; TRBD1 is a possible D gene (6 bases). Germline V gene data show CDR1 as LNHDA and CDR2 as SQIVND (reference sequence). The CDR3 contains 16 residues. The V end lost 2 bases, the J end lost 5 bases, and 15 bases lay between the germline ends.